Sequencing of this T cell receptor (beta chain) was carried out in a study of vaccination and CD4 T cells after COVID-19. Per the germline V gene, CDR1 is DFQATT and CDR2 is SNEGSKA (reference sequence). The CDR3 consists of 12 residues. Trimming took 4 bases from V and 5 from J, leaving 11 bases between them. About this clonotype: Its antigen is unknown.

Treatment indicated: roughly 10-day PBMC culture with coronavirus spike peptide pools or control peptides (ViraFEST assay). With the Oncomine TCR Beta short-read assay, DNA from cultured CD4+ T cells was sequenced. TCRdb processed the PCR reads anew with MiXCR; each CDR3 protein has one entry. The data hold 16,000 or so distinct CDR3 sequences, with around 52% observed a single time. The chain combines TRBV20-1 with TRBJ1-1; D perhaps matches TRBD1 (5 bases). Here the sequenced sample was CD4+ T cells from blood, cultured in vitro, taken before SARS-CoV-2 vaccination. This TCR was recovered from a human donor who had recovered from COVID-19. The CDR3 DNA is TGCAGTGCTACCCAGGGAAGTACTGAAGCTTTCTTT. This gives the protein CSATQGSTEAFF.